This T cell receptor (beta chain) was observed in a study of blood T cell repertoires in COVID-19. On the study more broadly: Spain, Italy and the United States supplied samples that represented acute and convalescent COVID-19. From T cells, B-cell-depleted T cells, or PBMCs came the material, which was cDNA or gDNA.

TCRdb's table, derived via immunoSEQ multiplex PCR, lists solely in-frame clones and lacks some. This sample has 450,000 or so clones, with about 91% found just once. The CDR3 totals 10 residues. The germline CDR1 and CDR2 sequences are DFQATT and SNEGSKA (reference sequence). Trimming shortened V by 7 bases and J by 4 bases, and 6 bases separated the two germline ends. The source material was peripheral blood. This sequence joins TRBV20-1 and TRBJ2-3; D uncertain. This TCR was recovered from a man aged 18 to 29 with COVID-19, enrolled during active disease. The CDR3: CSVSADTQYF. The CDR3 DNA follows: TGCAGTGTCTCCGCAGATACGCAGTATTTT.